This T cell receptor (beta chain) was recovered during a study of metastatic and nonmetastatic thyroid tumors. Study at large: Samples came from malignant and benign thyroid patients, and repertoires were compared across blood and tumor or nodule tissue. Findings and caveats of the study: The reported finding was significantly higher TCR beta diversity in malignant thyroid tumors relative to benign nodules, in blood and tumor.

Authors' methods: A classifier for distant metastasis in papillary thyroid cancer was constructed using CDR3 differences observed across clinicopathological groups. TCRdb reprocessed the PCR reads using MiXCR. The V and J calls reflect TCRdb's pipeline rather than the authors' work. In the table there are tens of thousands of clones, about 4.1% of which are singletons. This clone was seen repeatedly, ten times or more. Antigen specificity is unknown. The CDR3 is 15 amino acids. Germline V gene sequence: CDR1 ENHRY, CDR2 SYGVKD. V lost 8 bases to trimming and J lost 0 bases, with 13 bases between them. Among the patients, none had received any treatment before thyroid surgery.

V gene TRBV10-3 combines with J gene TRBJ2-2, with a tentative D call TRBD1 (6 bases). This clonotype was obtained from a female donor with papillary thyroid cancer or a benign thyroid nodule (not recorded which). Some clones in this sample may be carry-over from other donors' samples. Sequenced: blood. The CDR3 protein is CAIFRDISNTGELFF. In DNA form, the CDR3 reads TGTGCCATCTTCCGGGACATCTCGAACACCGGGGAGCTGTTTTTT.